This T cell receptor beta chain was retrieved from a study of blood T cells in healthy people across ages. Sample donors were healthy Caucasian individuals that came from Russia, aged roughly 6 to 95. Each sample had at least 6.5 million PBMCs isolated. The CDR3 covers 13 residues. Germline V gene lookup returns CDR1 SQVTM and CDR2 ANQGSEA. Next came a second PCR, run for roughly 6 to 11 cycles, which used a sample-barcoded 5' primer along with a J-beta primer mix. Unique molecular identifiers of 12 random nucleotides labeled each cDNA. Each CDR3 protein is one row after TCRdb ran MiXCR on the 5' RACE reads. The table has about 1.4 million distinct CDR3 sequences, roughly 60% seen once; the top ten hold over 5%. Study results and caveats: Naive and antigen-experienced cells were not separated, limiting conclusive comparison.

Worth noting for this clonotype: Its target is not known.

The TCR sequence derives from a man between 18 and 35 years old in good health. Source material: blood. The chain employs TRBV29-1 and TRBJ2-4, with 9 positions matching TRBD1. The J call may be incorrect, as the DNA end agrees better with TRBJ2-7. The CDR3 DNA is TGCAGCGTCCAGGGACAGGGCATCTACGAGCAGTACTTC. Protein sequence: CSVQGQGIYEQYF.